The present TCR beta chain was sequenced within a study of blood T cell repertoires in COVID-19. This clone was detected a few times. Sequenced by immunoSEQ multiplex PCR; TCRdb stores in-frame clones only, minus some. The table records about 140,000 clones, roughly 85% of them present only once. CDR1 is LGHDT, CDR2 YNNKEL, per germline (reference sequence). This CDR3 spans 14 amino acids. Trimming shortened V by 1 base and J by 3 bases, and 9 bases separated the two germline ends. Sequencing was performed on peripheral blood. This receptor was taken from a man aged 50 to 59 with acute or convalescent COVID-19. This sequence joins TRBV3-1 (or the pseudogene TRBV3-2) and TRBJ2-5; the D is unclear. The CDR3 loop is CASSQGAGKETQYF. The CDR3 bases are TGTGCCAGCAGCCAAGGGGCCGGCAAAGAGACCCAGTACTTC.